The sequence of this T cell receptor beta chain was determined in a study of blood T cell repertoires in COVID-19. Overall study context: COVID-19 samples collected from the United States, Italy and Spain covered acute and convalescent phases.

The CDR3 contains 13 residues. Germline V gene lookup returns CDR1 SQVTM and CDR2 ANQGSEA. The V and J ends lost 1 base and 6 bases respectively, with 10 bases between them. Some clones are missing from TCRdb's copy, which holds only in-frame ones; the method was immunoSEQ multiplex PCR. The sample consists of over 80,000 clones, about 89% of them appearing once. Input material: peripheral blood. This chain uses TRBV29-1 with TRBJ1-5, with D hard to call. The sequence was obtained from a human donor in a cohort sampled during active COVID-19. The CDR3 bases are TGCAGCGTTGAAGTTCAGAGCGGTCAGCCCCAGCATTTT. Amino acid sequence: CSVEVQSGQPQHF.